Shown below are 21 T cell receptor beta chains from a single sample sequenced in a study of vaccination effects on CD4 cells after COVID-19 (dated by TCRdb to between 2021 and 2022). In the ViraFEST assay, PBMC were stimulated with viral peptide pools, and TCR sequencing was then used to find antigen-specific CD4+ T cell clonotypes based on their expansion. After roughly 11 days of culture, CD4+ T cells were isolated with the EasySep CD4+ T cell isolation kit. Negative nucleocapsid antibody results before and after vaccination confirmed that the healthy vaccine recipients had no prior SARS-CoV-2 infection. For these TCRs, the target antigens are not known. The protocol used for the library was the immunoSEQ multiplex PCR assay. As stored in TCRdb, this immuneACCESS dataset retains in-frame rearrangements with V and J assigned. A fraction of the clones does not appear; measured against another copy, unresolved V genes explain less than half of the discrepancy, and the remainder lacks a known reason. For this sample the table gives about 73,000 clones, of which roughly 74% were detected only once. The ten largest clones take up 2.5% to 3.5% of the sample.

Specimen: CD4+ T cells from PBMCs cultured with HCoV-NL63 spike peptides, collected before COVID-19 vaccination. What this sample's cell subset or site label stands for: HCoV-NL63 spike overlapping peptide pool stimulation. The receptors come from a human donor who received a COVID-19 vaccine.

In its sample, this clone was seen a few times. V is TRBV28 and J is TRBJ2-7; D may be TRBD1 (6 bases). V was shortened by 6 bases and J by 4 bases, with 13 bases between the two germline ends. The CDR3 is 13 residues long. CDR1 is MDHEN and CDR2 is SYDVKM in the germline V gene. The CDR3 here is CASSQGNNYEQYV. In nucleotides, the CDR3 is TGTGCCAGCAGCCAGGGGAACAATTACGAGCAGTACGTC.

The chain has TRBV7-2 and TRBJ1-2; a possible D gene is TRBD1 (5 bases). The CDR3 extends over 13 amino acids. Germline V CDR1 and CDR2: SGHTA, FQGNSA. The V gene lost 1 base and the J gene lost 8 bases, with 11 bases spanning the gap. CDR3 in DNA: TGTGCCAGCAGCTTAGGAGGGACTCGGGGCTACACCTTC. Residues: CASSLGGTRGYTF.

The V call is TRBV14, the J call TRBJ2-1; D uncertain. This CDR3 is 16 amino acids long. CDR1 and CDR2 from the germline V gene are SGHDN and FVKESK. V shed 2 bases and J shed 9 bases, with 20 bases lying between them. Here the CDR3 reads CASSQSTPRRLSEQFF. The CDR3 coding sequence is TGTGCCAGCAGCCAATCCACACCCAGAAGGCTCAGTGAGCAGTTCTTC.

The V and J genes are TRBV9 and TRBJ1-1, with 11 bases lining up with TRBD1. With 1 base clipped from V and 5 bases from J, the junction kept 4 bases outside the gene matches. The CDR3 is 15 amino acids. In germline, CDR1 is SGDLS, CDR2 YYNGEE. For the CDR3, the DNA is TGTGCCAGCAGCGTACAGGGACAGGGGGGGACTGAAGCTTTCTTT. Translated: CASSVQGQGGTEAFF.

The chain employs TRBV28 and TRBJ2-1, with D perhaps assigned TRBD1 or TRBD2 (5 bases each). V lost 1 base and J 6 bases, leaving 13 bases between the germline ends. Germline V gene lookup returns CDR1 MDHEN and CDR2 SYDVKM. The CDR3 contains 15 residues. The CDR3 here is CASSLSSTGRNEQFF. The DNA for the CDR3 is TGTGCCAGCAGTTTATCCTCAACGGGGCGCAATGAGCAGTTCTTC.

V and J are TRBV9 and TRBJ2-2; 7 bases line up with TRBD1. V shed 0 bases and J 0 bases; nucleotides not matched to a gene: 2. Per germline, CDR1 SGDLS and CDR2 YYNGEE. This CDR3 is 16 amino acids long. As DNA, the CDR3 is TGTGCCAGCAGCGTAGGCGACAGGGCGAACACCGGGGAGCTGTTTTTT. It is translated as CASSVGDRANTGELFF.

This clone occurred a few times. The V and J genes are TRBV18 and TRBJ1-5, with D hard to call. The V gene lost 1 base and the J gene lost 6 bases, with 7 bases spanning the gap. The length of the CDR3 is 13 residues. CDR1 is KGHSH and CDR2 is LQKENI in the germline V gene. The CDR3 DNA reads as TGTGCCAGCTCACCACGGGGTTCTCAGCCCCAGCATTTT. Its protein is CASSPRGSQPQHF. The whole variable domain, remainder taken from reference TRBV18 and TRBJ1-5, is NAGVMQNPRHLVRRRGQEARLRCSPMKGHSHVYWYRQLPEEGLKFMVYLQKENIIDESGMPKERFSAEFPKEGPSILRIQQVVRGDSAAYFCASSPRGSQPQHFGDGTRLSIL.

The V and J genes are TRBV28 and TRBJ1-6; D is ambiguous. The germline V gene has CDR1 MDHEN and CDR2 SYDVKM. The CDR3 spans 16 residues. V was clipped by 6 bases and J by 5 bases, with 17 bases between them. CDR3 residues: CASRILSGGNNSPLHF. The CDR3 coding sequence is TGTGCCAGCAGAATCCTCTCCGGAGGGAATAATTCACCCCTCCACTTT.

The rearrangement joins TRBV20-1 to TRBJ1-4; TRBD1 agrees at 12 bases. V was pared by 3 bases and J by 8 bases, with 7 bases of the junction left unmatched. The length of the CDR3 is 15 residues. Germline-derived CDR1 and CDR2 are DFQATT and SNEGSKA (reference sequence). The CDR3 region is CSASGTGGYGEKLFF. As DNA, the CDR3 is TGCAGTGCTAGTGGGACAGGGGGCTATGGGGAAAAACTGTTTTTT.

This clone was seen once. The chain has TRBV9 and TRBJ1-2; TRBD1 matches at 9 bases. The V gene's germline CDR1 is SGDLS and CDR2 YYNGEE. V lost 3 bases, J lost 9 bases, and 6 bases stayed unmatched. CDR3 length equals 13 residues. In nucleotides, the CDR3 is TGTGCCAGCAGCGCACAGGGGGCAGCCCGCTACACCTTC. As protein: CASSAQGAARYTF.

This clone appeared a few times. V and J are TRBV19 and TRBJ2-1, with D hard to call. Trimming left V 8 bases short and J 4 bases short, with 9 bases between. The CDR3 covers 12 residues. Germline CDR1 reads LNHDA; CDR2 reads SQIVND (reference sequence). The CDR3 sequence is CASATRYNEQFF. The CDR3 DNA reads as TGTGCCAGTGCCACGCGGTACAATGAGCAGTTCTTC. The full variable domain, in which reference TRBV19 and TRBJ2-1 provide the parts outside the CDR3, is DGGITQSPKYLFRKEGQNVTLSCEQNLNHDAMYWYRQDPGQGLRLIYYSQIVNDFQKGDIAEGYSVSREKKESFPLTVTSAQKNPTAFYLCASATRYNEQFFGPGTRLTVL.

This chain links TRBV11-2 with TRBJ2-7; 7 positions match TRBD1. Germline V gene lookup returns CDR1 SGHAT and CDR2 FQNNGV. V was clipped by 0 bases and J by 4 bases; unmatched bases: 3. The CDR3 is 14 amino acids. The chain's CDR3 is CASSLEGRGYEQYV. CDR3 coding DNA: TGTGCCAGCAGCTTAGAAGGCAGGGGGTACGAGCAGTACGTC.

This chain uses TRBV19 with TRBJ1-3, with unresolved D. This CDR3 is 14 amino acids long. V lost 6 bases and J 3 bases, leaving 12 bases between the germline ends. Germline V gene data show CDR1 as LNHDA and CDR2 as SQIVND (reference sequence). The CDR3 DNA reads TGTGCCAGTAGGGAACAAAGTGGTGGAAACACCATATATTTT. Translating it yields CASREQSGGNTIYF.

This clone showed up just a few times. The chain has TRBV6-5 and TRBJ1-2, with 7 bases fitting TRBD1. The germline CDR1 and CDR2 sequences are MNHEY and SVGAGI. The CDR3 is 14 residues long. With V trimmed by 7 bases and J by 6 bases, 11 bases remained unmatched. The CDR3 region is CASTRKGGADGYTF. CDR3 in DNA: TGTGCCAGCACTCGAAAAGGGGGCGCGGATGGCTACACCTTC.

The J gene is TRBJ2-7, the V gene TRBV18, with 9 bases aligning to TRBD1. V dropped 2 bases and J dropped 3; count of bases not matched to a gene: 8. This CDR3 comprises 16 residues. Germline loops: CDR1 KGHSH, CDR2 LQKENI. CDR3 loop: CASSPTGQGIYYEQYV. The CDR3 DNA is TGTGCCAGCTCACCAACGGGACAGGGAATTTACTACGAGCAGTACGTC.

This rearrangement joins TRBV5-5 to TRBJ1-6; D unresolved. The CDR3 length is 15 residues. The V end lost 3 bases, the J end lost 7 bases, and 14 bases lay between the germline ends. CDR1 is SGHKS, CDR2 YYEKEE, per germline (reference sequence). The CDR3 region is CASSSGRGSNSPLHF. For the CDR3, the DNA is TGTGCCAGCAGCTCTGGACGGGGAAGCAATTCACCCCTCCACTTT.

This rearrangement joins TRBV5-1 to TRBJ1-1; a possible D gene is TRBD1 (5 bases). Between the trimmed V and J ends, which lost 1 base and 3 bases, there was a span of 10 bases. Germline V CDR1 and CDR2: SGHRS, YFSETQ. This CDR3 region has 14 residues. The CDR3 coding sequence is TGCGCCAGCAGCTTGAAGGGGTCGGACACTGAAGCTTTCTTT. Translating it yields CASSLKGSDTEAFF. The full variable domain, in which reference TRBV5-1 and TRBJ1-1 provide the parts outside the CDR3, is KAGVTQTPRYLIKTRGQQVTLSCSPISGHRSVSWYQQTPGQGLQFLFEYFSETQRNKGNFPGRFSGRQFSNSRSEMNVSTLELGDSALYLCASSLKGSDTEAFFGQGTRLTVV.

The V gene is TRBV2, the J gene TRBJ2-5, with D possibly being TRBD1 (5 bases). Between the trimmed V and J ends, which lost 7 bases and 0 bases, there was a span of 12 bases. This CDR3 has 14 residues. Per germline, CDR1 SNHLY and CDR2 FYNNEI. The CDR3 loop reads CASTFLTDQETQYF. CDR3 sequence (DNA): TGTGCCAGCACCTTTTTGACAGACCAAGAGACCCAGTACTTC.

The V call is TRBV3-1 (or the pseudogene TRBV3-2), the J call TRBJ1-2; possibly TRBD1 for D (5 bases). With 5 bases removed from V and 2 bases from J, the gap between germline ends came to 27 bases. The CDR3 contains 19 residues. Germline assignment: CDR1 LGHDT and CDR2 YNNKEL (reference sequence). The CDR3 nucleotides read TGTGCCAGCAGCTCGCCAAACATCCGACCCGGAGGGGCAAACTATGGCTACACCTTC. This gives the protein CASSSPNIRPGGANYGYTF.

CDR3 sequence reads: CASSLGESRGVTF. CDR3 bases: TGTGCCAGCAGTCTTGGAGAGAGCAGGGGGGTCACCTTC. The V and J genes are TRBV2 and TRBJ1-2, with 7 bases lining up with TRBD1. V gave up 5 bases and J gave up 13 bases; unmatched junction bases: 13. Looked up from germline, CDR1 is SNHLY and CDR2 is FYNNEI. The CDR3 has 13 residues.

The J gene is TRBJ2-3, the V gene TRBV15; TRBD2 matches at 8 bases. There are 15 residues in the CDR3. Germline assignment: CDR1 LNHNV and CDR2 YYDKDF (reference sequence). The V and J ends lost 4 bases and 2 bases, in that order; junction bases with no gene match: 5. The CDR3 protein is CATSNGGGTTDTQYF. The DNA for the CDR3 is TGTGCCACCAGCAACGGCGGGGGGACCACAGATACGCAGTATTTT.